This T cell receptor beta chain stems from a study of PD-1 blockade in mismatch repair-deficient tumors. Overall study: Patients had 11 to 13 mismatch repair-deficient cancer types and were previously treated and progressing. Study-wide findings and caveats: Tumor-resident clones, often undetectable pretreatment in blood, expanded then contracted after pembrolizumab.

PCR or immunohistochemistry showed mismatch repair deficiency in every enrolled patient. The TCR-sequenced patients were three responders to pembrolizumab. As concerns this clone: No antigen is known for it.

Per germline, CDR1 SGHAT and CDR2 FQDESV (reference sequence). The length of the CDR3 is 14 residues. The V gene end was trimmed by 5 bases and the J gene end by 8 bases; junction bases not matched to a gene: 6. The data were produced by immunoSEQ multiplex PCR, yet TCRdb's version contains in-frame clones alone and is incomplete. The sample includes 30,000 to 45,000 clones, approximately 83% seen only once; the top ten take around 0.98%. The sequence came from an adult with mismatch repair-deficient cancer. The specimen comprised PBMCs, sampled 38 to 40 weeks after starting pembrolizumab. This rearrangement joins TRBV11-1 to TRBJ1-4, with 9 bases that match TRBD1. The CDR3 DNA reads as TGTGCCAGCAGCCTCCGACAGGGGGGAGAAAAACTGTTTTTT. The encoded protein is CASSLRQGGEKLFF.